Listed below are T cell receptor beta chains from one sample, sequenced in a study of technical replicates of blood from a few donors. Clones were read by immunoSEQ multiplex PCR, and TCRdb kept only the in-frame ones, dropping some. The sample has about 50,000 clones, about 90% seen once. Sequencing input: PBMCs. These receptor sequences come from a human donor in good health. Some clones in this sample may be carry-over from other donors' samples. CDR3s include the opening cysteine and the closing phenylalanine or tryptophan. The D gene is left open where the match is weak. Only some rows state a clone size, as once, few, many or a class for expanded clones.

j_call	d_call	clone_size	v_call	cdr3_nt	cdr3_aa
TRBJ1-2	NA	NA	TRBV7-3	TGTGCCAGCAAGAGCGGGGTCTATGGCTACACCTTC	CASKSGVYGYTF
TRBJ2-3	TRBD2	NA	TRBV6-5	TGTGCCAGCAGTTACGGCCGTAATAGCGGGAGGCCAGGTCGGTATTTT	CASSYGRNSGRPGRYF
TRBJ2-1	TRBD2	once	TRBV6-5	TGTGCCAGCAGTCGACAAAGCGGGGGTAACAATGAGCAGTTCTTC	CASSRQSGGNNEQFF
TRBJ1-2	NA	NA	TRBV2	TGTGCCAGCAGTTTGACAGCATCCGCTAACTATGGCTACACCTTC	CASSLTASANYGYTF
TRBJ2-1	TRBD2	NA	TRBV7-7	TGTGCCAGCAGCCGCGGACTAGCGGGAGTAACTGAGCAGTTCTTC	CASSRGLAGVTEQFF
TRBJ1-1	TRBD1	NA	TRBV5-1	TGCGCCAGCAGCGCCGGGACAGGGTGGACTGAAGCTTTCTTT	CASSAGTGWTEAFF
TRBJ2-6	TRBD2	once	TRBV11-2	TGTGCCAGCAGCTTGGTCGGGGGGGCCCCCTCTGGGGCCAACGTCCTGACTTTC	CASSLVGGAPSGANVLTF
TRBJ2-7	NA	NA	TRBV6-6	TGTGCCAGCAGTGGCCAGGAATCCTACGAGCAGTACTTC	CASSGQESYEQYF
TRBJ1-1	NA	NA	TRBV30	TGTGCCTGGAATGGGGGCGCGGACACTGAAGCTTTCTTT	CAWNGGADTEAFF
TRBJ2-3	NA	NA	TRBV7-3	TGTGCCAGCAGCCCCCCCTATCCGGCAGATACGCAGTATTTT	CASSPPYPADTQYF
TRBJ2-1	NA	once	TRBV7-2	TGTGCCAGCAGTCGGGACACCGAGCAGTTCTTC	CASSRDTEQFF
TRBJ1-2	NA	NA	TRBV5-4	TGTGCCAGCAGCTTGGCTGATGGCTACACCTTC	CASSLADGYTF
TRBJ1-1	TRBD1	NA	TRBV6-5	TGTGCCACCTCTCAGGGGGCGCGGGAAGCTTTCTTT	CATSQGAREAFF
TRBJ2-5	TRBD1	NA	TRBV30	TGTGCCTGGAGTGTAGGGGGCGGCCAAGAGACCCAGTACTTC	CAWSVGGGQETQYF
TRBJ1-2	TRBD1	few	TRBV5-1	TGCGCCAGCAGCTGGGACAGCTCTAACTATGGCTACACCTTC	CASSWDSSNYGYTF
TRBJ2-1	NA	NA	TRBV7-2	TGTGCCAGCAGCGTTACGGACAGTCACTCCTACAATGAGCAGTTCTTC	CASSVTDSHSYNEQFF
TRBJ1-5	TRBD1	NA	TRBV29-1	TGCAGCGCTAGACTCGCGGGAAAGGACAGGGGGTTCAATCAGCCCCAGCATTTT	CSARLAGKDRGFNQPQHF
TRBJ2-5	NA	NA	TRBV5-1	TGCGCCAGCAGCCCGGAGGGACAGCAAGAGACCCAGTACTTC	CASSPEGQQETQYF
TRBJ1-1	NA	NA	TRBV2	TGTGCCAGCGGGAGGGCTGAAGCTTTCTTT	CASGRAEAFF
TRBJ2-2	NA	NA	TRBV5-1	TGCGCCAGCAGCTTGGGCCCAACAGAAACCGGGGAGCTGTTTTTT	CASSLGPTETGELFF
TRBJ2-1	NA	NA	TRBV9	TGTGCCAGCAGCGTAGATCAGGGGGGCTACAATGAGCAGTTCTTC	CASSVDQGGYNEQFF
TRBJ2-5	TRBD2	NA	TRBV2	TGTGCCAGCAGTGAGCTAGCGGGGGGTCTTCAGACCCAGTACTTC	CASSELAGGLQTQYF
TRBJ2-4	NA	NA	TRBV5-4	TGTGCCAGCAGCTTGGCAGGGTCCTTAAACATTCAGTACTTC	CASSLAGSLNIQYF
TRBJ2-1	TRBD2	NA	TRBV7-9	TGTGCCAGCAGCCCCACGGGGGGGCAATACAATGAGCAGTTCTTC	CASSPTGGQYNEQFF
TRBJ2-3	NA	once	TRBV29-1	TGCAGCGTTGAAGATCGAGCGACTAGCACAGATACGCAGTATTTT	CSVEDRATSTDTQYF
TRBJ1-2	TRBD1	NA	TRBV2	TGTGCCAGCAGCGAACAGGGGGCTCACTATGGCTACACCTTC	CASSEQGAHYGYTF
TRBJ2-5	NA	NA	TRBV9	TGTGCCAGCAGCGTGGGGGGTGGGTACCAAGAGACCCAGTACTTC	CASSVGGGYQETQYF
TRBJ2-1	TRBD2	NA	TRBV5-1	TGCGCCAGCAGCTTGGAGGGAGGGAACAATGAGCAGTTCTTC	CASSLEGGNNEQFF
TRBJ2-1	TRBD2	NA	TRBV6-1	TGTGCCAGCAGTGAATCCGAATGGAACCTAGCGGGAAATGAGCAGTTCTTC	CASSESEWNLAGNEQFF
TRBJ2-7	NA	NA	TRBV7-2	TGTGCCAGCAGCTTCGCCGGGCCAGGGGAGCAGTACTTC	CASSFAGPGEQYF
TRBJ2-7	NA	once	TRBV29-1	TGCAGCGTTGAAGATAGGACAAGGAGCTCCTACGAGCAGTACTTC	CSVEDRTRSSYEQYF
TRBJ2-1	TRBD2	NA	TRBV18	TGTGCCAGCTCACCAGGATCCGGACTAGCGTACAATGAGCAGTTCTTC	CASSPGSGLAYNEQFF
TRBJ1-1	NA	NA	TRBV23-1	TGCGCCAGCAGTGCAGGGACACCCCCTGTGAACACTGAAGCTTTCTTT	CASSAGTPPVNTEAFF
TRBJ1-4	NA	NA	TRBV6-5	TGTGCCAGCAGTTCCCTGACAGGTGAAAAACTGTTTTTT	CASSSLTGEKLFF
TRBJ1-1	TRBD1	NA	TRBV19	TGTGCCAGTAGTATATGGGGACAGGGCGTGAACACTGAAGCTTTCTTT	CASSIWGQGVNTEAFF
TRBJ2-1	TRBD2	once	TRBV5-1	TGCGCCAGCAGCTTGACTAGCGGGGGGGCCAATGAGCAGTTCTTC	CASSLTSGGANEQFF
TRBJ2-3	NA	NA	TRBV7-9	TGTGCCAGCAGCTTGAGGCAAAACACAGATACGCAGTATTTT	CASSLRQNTDTQYF
TRBJ2-3	TRBD2	NA	TRBV2	TGTGCCATTGGGTCTCGGGAGGAGACAGATACGCAGTATTTT	CAIGSREETDTQYF
TRBJ2-1	NA	NA	TRBV12-5	TGTGCTAGTGGCACGACAGGACGGGTGCGTAATGAGCAGTTCTTC	CASGTTGRVRNEQFF
TRBJ2-1	TRBD2	once	TRBV19	TGTGCCAGTAGTATAAGCGGGAGAAATGAGCAGTTCTTC	CASSISGRNEQFF
TRBJ2-7	TRBD1	NA	TRBV5-1	TGCGCCAGCAGCTTGGGACAGGGTCTCGGCGAGCAGTACTTC	CASSLGQGLGEQYF
TRBJ1-5	TRBD1	NA	TRBV5-6	TGTGCCAGCAGCAGGACAGGGTTTGGCAATCAGCCCCAGCATTTT	CASSRTGFGNQPQHF
TRBJ1-3	NA	once	TRBV7-2	TGTGCCAGCAGTTATGTCCCCGCCGGGTCTGGAAACACCATATATTTT	CASSYVPAGSGNTIYF
TRBJ2-2	TRBD2	NA	TRBV30	TGTGCCTGGACCTCGGGACTAGCGCTAACCGGGGAGCTGTTTTTT	CAWTSGLALTGELFF
TRBJ2-1	TRBD1	NA	TRBV6-4	TGTGCCAGCAGTGACTCCCCGGGACAGGGTGGTAATGAGCAGTTCTTC	CASSDSPGQGGNEQFF
TRBJ1-1	TRBD1	NA	TRBV30	TGTGCCTGGAGTCTTCGGACAGGGAGCACTGAAGCTTTCTTT	CAWSLRTGSTEAFF
TRBJ1-2	NA	NA	TRBV2	TGTGCCAGCAGATTGGGGGGTAACTATGGCTACACCTTC	CASRLGGNYGYTF
TRBJ2-5	TRBD2	NA	TRBV6-5	TGTGCCAGCAGAATTAGCGGGAGGGAGACCCAGTACTTC	CASRISGRETQYF
TRBJ2-7	NA	NA	TRBV6-5	TGTGCCAGCAGTAACCACAGAGTCCCCAATGAGCAGTACTTC	CASSNHRVPNEQYF
TRBJ2-7	TRBD2	once	TRBV5-1	TGCGCCAGCAGCCTAAGGACTAGCGGACCTACCTACGAGCAGTACTTC	CASSLRTSGPTYEQYF
TRBJ1-6	NA	NA	TRBV13	TGTGCCAGCAGCTTAGGGACAGCAAATTTTAATTCACCCCTCCACTTT	CASSLGTANFNSPLHF
TRBJ1-1	NA	NA	TRBV6-4	TGTGCCAGCAGCTCACAGGGGAACACTGAAGCTTTCTTT	CASSSQGNTEAFF
TRBJ2-3	NA	NA	TRBV10-3	TGTGCCATCAGTGAGTCTGCGGGGACCACAGATACGCAGTATTTT	CAISESAGTTDTQYF
TRBJ1-1	TRBD1	NA	TRBV23-1	TGCGCCAGCAGTCAATTAAGGACAGGGAACACTGAAGCTTTCTTT	CASSQLRTGNTEAFF